These 5 T cell receptor beta chains came from one sample sequenced in a study of blood T cell repertoires in COVID-19. The data were produced by immunoSEQ multiplex PCR, yet TCRdb's version contains in-frame clones alone and is incomplete. Found here are under 200,000 clones, more than 70% of them singletons; the top ten hold 5% to 7%. Specimen: PBMCs or T cells enriched from blood (not recorded which). Source of these receptors: a man aged 40-49 years with acute COVID-19.

The rearrangement uses TRBV20-1 and TRBJ1-2; no definite D call. The CDR3 has 11 residues. Germline assignment: CDR1 DFQATT and CDR2 SNEGSKA (reference sequence). V lost 8 bases and J lost 2, with 9 bases in between. CDR3 bases: TGCAGTCCCACAAAGAACTATGGCTACACCTTC. This translates into CSPTKNYGYTF.

The chain uses TRBV28 and TRBJ2-1; TRBD2 matches at 8 bases. This CDR3 spans 14 amino acids. The germline V gene has CDR1 MDHEN and CDR2 SYDVKM. Germline trimming cut 8 bases from V and 6 bases from J; bases unmatched to any gene: 9. The DNA of the CDR3 is TGTGCCAGCCTAGGGACTAGTTGGCTCAATGAGCAGTTCTTC. Translating it yields CASLGTSWLNEQFF.

V gene TRBV11-2 combines with J gene TRBJ2-2; 7 bases agree with TRBD2. The germline V gene has CDR1 SGHAT and CDR2 FQNNGV. The CDR3 covers 18 residues. With 4 bases clipped from V and 3 bases from J, the junction kept 14 bases outside the gene matches. The CDR3 here is CASSSYPPGGSYTGELFF. As DNA, the CDR3 is TGTGCCAGCAGCTCCTACCCACCGGGAGGTTCGTACACCGGGGAGCTGTTTTTT. Combining the CDR3 with reference TRBV11-2 and TRBJ2-2 gives the whole variable domain EAGVAQSPRYKIIEKRQSVAFWCNPISGHATLYWYQQILGQGPKLLIQFQNNGVVDDSQLPKDRFSAERLKGVDSTLKIQPAKLEDSAVYLCASSSYPPGGSYTGELFFGEGSRLTVL.

The sample holds one count of this clone. The chain carries TRBV2 and TRBJ1-4; 7 bases fit TRBD1. CDR1 and CDR2 from the germline V gene are SNHLY and FYNNEI. V shed 8 bases and J 7 bases; nucleotides not matched to a gene: 13. The CDR3 length is 15 residues. CDR3 nucleotide sequence: TGTGCCAGCCTTTCTCACAGGGGAATGGGTGAAAAACTGTTTTTT. It translates to CASLSHRGMGEKLFF.

This clone has only a few counts. This chain joins TRBV25-1 and TRBJ2-1; D gene ambiguous. The CDR3 runs to 15 residues. Germline values: CDR1 MGHDK, CDR2 SYGVNS. V was cut by 3 bases and J by 0 bases, with 9 bases left in between. The DNA of the CDR3 is TGTGCCAGCAGTGAGAGCCTTAGCTCCTACAATGAGCAGTTCTTC. Translated: CASSESLSSYNEQFF.